This entry lists 10 T cell receptor beta chains sequenced from one sample in a study of T cells in Graves' hyperthyroidism and ophthalmopathy. Amplified TCR beta CDR3 regions came from RNA transcripts. HTBI primers were employed in a first-round RT-PCR of the TCR CDR3. TCRdb passed the multiplex PCR reads through MiXCR, listing each CDR3 protein once. The data contain under 300,000 distinct CDR3 sequences, 20% to 25% of them singletons. Source material: blood. These receptors were taken from a man aged 25-40 years with Graves' ophthalmopathy.

This clonotype was detected once. This may arise from a read error, as a much more abundant clone is one base away. The genes are TRBV12-3 or TRBV12-4 and TRBJ1-2, with D perhaps TRBD1 (5 bases). The CDR3 consists of 13 residues. This CDR3 is CACSLGTVGGYTF. The CDR3 nucleotides are TGTGCCTGCAGTCTTGGGACGGTTGGTGGCTACACCTTC.

Many counts were recorded for this clonotype. CDR3 nucleotides: TGTGCCAGCAGCCAAGATATCGATCACCCCGGGGAGCTGTTTTTT. As protein: CASSQDIDHPGELFF. The chain uses TRBV3-1 and TRBJ2-2; no clear D gene. Per germline, CDR1 LGHDT and CDR2 YNNKEL (reference sequence). Between the trimmed V and J ends, which lost 0 bases and 6 bases, there was a span of 11 bases. The CDR3 extends over 15 amino acids.

This clonotype was detected ten times or more. The CDR3 spells CASSLGGTKNTEAFF. CDR3 in DNA: TGTGCCAGCAGCTTAGGAGGGACAAAGAACACTGAAGCTTTCTTT. The chain has TRBV11-3 and TRBJ1-1; a possible D gene is TRBD1 (6 bases). CDR1 is SGHNT, CDR2 YENEEA, per germline. This CDR3 has 15 amino acids. Trimming removed 1 base at V and 1 base at J, with 10 bases between.

This clonotype has only one observation. The chain couples TRBV5-1 to TRBJ2-7; a weak D match, TRBD2 (5 bases). Germline assignment: CDR1 SGHRS and CDR2 YFSETQ. Between the trimmed V and J ends, which lost 4 bases and 5 bases, there was a span of 13 bases. The CDR3 covers 13 residues. The CDR3 DNA reads TGCGCCAGCAGCAGCGGACTCGACCACGAGCAGTACTTC. This encodes CASSSGLDHEQYF.

This clonotype has ten or more counts. The rearrangement uses TRBV12-3 or TRBV12-4 and TRBJ1-2; 8 bases match TRBD1. V lost 5 bases to trimming and J lost 1 base; unmatched junction nucleotides: 6. The CDR3 consists of 15 residues. In DNA, the CDR3 is TGTGCCAGCAGTGCTCGGACAGGGATTAACTATGGCTACACCTTC. Translating it yields CASSARTGINYGYTF.

This clonotype was detected ten times or more. The chain joins TRBV7-2 to TRBJ2-7, with 10 bases identical to TRBD1. CDR1 is SGHTA, CDR2 FQGNSA, per germline. This CDR3 contains 16 residues. V shed 2 bases, J shed 6 bases, and the junction held 10 bases outside the gene matches. The chain's CDR3 is CASSLPPPGQGTEQYF. CDR3 DNA sequence: TGTGCCAGCAGCTTACCCCCGCCGGGACAGGGGACCGAGCAGTACTTC. Complete variable domain (other parts from reference TRBV7-2 and TRBJ2-7): GAGVSQSPSNKVTEKGKDVELRCDPISGHTALYWYRQSLGQGLEFLIYFQGNSAPDKSGLPSDRFSAERTGGSVSTLTIQRTQQEDSAVYLCASSLPPPGQGTEQYFGPGTRLTVT.

This clonotype was seen many times. This chain connects TRBV2 to TRBJ1-5; D perhaps matches TRBD1 (6 bases). V was clipped by 10 bases and J by 5 bases, with 18 bases between them. The CDR3 runs to 14 residues. Germline assignment: CDR1 SNHLY and CDR2 FYNNEI. The CDR3 DNA reads TGTGCCACCAAGGGAAGGGGGATTGATCAGCCCCAGCATTTT. Translation gives CATKGRGIDQPQHF.

This clonotype has a count of ten or more. V and J are TRBV11-3 and TRBJ2-1; maybe TRBD2 (6 bases). The CDR3 totals 14 residues. V dropped 3 bases and J dropped 5 bases, with 11 bases sitting between them. Germline CDR1 SGHNT, CDR2 YENEEA. CDR3 sequence reads: CASSFRTTNNEQFF. The CDR3 DNA sequence: TGTGCCAGCAGCTTTCGGACTACCAACAATGAGCAGTTCTTC.

The V call is TRBV10-3, the J call TRBJ2-1; 7 bases are shared with TRBD2. V lost 3 bases, J lost 2 bases, and 7 bases stayed unmatched. The CDR3 has 16 amino acids. Germline V gene data show CDR1 as ENHRY and CDR2 as SYGVKD. In DNA, the CDR3 is TGTGCCATCAGTGATTATAGCGGGCCCGCCTACAATGAGCAGTTCTTC. Encoded protein: CAISDYSGPAYNEQFF.

The CDR3 region is CASSLMGGAGAFF. The CDR3 nucleotides are TGTGCCAGCAGCTTGATGGGAGGGGCGGGAGCTTTCTTT. This chain joins TRBV5-5 and TRBJ1-1; D is possibly TRBD1 (5 bases). This CDR3 is 13 amino acids long. Trimming pared 1 base from V and 10 bases from J, leaving 14 bases between. Germline-derived CDR1 and CDR2 are SGHKS and YYEKEE (reference sequence).